Below are 14 T cell receptor beta chains sequenced from a single sample in a study of blood T cell repertoires in COVID-19. Measured with immunoSEQ multiplex PCR; TCRdb has only the in-frame clones, and not every one. The repertoire includes approximately 80,000 clones, about nine tenths of them detected once, and around 40% sits in the top ten. Source material: peripheral blood. The receptors derive from a human donor in a cohort sampled during active COVID-19.

This chain connects TRBV5-1 to TRBJ1-6; TRBD1 might be the D (5 bases). With 3 bases removed from V and 7 bases from J, the gap between germline ends came to 11 bases. Germline CDR1 and CDR2: SGHRS and YFSETQ. The CDR3 is made up of 14 amino acids. CDR3 nucleotides: TGCGCCAGCAGCTCGGGACTCTTCAATTCACCCCTCCACTTT. It encodes CASSSGLFNSPLHF.

J is TRBJ1-1 and V is TRBV30, with 7 bases aligning to TRBD1. The V gene's germline CDR1 is GTSNPN and CDR2 SVGIG (reference sequence). J lost 3 bases, V lost 2 bases, and 6 bases had no gene match. The length of the CDR3 is 14 residues. The CDR3 here is CAWSRTGGHTEAFF. The DNA for the CDR3 is TGTGCCTGGAGTCGGACAGGCGGGCACACTGAAGCTTTCTTT. Drawing the rest from reference TRBV30 and TRBJ1-1, the complete variable domain is SQTIHQWPATLVQPVGSPLSLECTVEGTSNPNLYWYRQAAGRGLQLLFYSVGIGQISSEVPQNLSASRPQDRQFILSSKKLLLSDSGFYLCAWSRTGGHTEAFFGQGTRLTVV.

The V gene is TRBV2, the J gene TRBJ1-4, with 9 nucleotides matching TRBD1. Germline-derived CDR1 and CDR2 are SNHLY and FYNNEI. The CDR3 sequence is 14 residues long. J lost 10 bases, V lost 5 bases, and 8 bases had no gene match. As DNA, the CDR3 is TGTGCCAGCAGTTCCGGGACAGGGAAGGCAAAACTGTTTTTT. Protein sequence: CASSSGTGKAKLFF.

This chain links TRBV4-3 with TRBJ2-1, with 8 bases lining up with TRBD1. V lost 0 bases and J lost 2; bases outside the gene matches: 3. The CDR3 spans 16 residues. From germline, CDR1 is LGHNA and CDR2 YSLEER. As DNA, the CDR3 is TGCGCCAGCAGCCAAGAGGACAGGGCCACCTACAATGAGCAGTTCTTC. Protein product: CASSQEDRATYNEQFF.

V usage is TRBV5-1 and J usage is TRBJ2-7, with D perhaps matching TRBD1 (6 bases). Trimming pared 1 base from V and 7 bases from J, leaving 15 bases between. The V gene's germline CDR1 is SGHRS and CDR2 YFSETQ. This CDR3 contains 14 residues. The CDR3 bases are TGCGCCAGCAGCTTGTCCCAGGGGCTTGGGGAGCAGTACTTC. Translated, it gives CASSLSQGLGEQYF.

The chain carries TRBV7-6 and TRBJ2-1; D is undetermined. The CDR3 is 17 amino acids. The V end lost 1 base, the J end lost 0 bases, and 13 bases lay between the germline ends. Germline loops: CDR1 SGHVS, CDR2 FNYEAQ. CDR3 in DNA: TGTGCCAGCAGCTTAGAGACTCCAACGAGCTCCTACAATGAGCAGTTCTTC. Translation gives CASSLETPTSSYNEQFF.

The V call is TRBV5-4, the J call TRBJ1-1, with 7 nucleotides matching TRBD1. This CDR3 has 13 amino acids. Germline lookup yields CDR1 SGHNT and CDR2 YYREEE (reference sequence). With 4 bases clipped from V and 8 bases from J, the junction kept 8 bases outside the gene matches. As DNA, the CDR3 is TGTGCCAGCAGCAAGGAGACAGGGAGGGAAGCTTTCTTT. As protein: CASSKETGREAFF.

The gene calls are TRBV3-1 (or the pseudogene TRBV3-2) and TRBJ1-4, with no clear D. The V end lost 4 bases, the J end lost 5 bases, and 11 bases lay between the germline ends. This CDR3 comprises 14 residues. Per the germline V gene, CDR1 is LGHDT and CDR2 is YNNKEL (reference sequence). CDR3 in amino acids: CASSRLHQNEKLFF. CDR3 nucleotides: TGTGCCAGCAGCCGGTTACACCAAAATGAAAAACTGTTTTTT.

The chain combines TRBV18 with TRBJ2-5, with 7 nucleotides matching TRBD2. CDR3 length: 13 residues. Germline-derived CDR1 and CDR2 are KGHSH and LQKENI. Unmatched junction bases numbered 5, after V lost 5 bases and J lost 5 bases. The CDR3 DNA reads as TGTGCCAGCTCAAGTTTGGGAGGGGAGACCCAGTACTTC. Protein: CASSSLGGETQYF.

This clone was detected a few times. The rearrangement uses TRBV7-2 and TRBJ2-5; a possible D gene is TRBD2 (6 bases). This CDR3 comprises 16 residues. In germline, CDR1 is SGHTA, CDR2 FQGNSA. Trimming stripped 1 base from V and 5 bases from J, with 17 bases between. CDR3 amino acids: CASSLGGTGVRETQYF. CDR3 nucleotides: TGTGCCAGCAGCTTAGGGGGCACGGGGGTTCGGGAGACCCAGTACTTC.

The V call is TRBV18, the J call TRBJ2-1; D unclear. Germline lookup yields CDR1 KGHSH and CDR2 LQKENI. The CDR3 is 15 amino acids. The ends were cut back, 3 bases at V and 9 bases at J, with 18 bases in the middle. In DNA, the CDR3 is TGTGCCAGCTCACCGCCTTATGCCGGTCTCGGTGAGCAGTTCTTC. It yields the protein CASSPPYAGLGEQFF.

This clone has only one observation. V usage is TRBV5-8 and J usage is TRBJ2-1; TRBD2 matches at 10 bases. V was pared by 2 bases and J by 7 bases, with 6 bases of the junction left unmatched. The germline CDR1 and CDR2 sequences are SGHTS and YDEGEE. This CDR3 has 15 amino acids. The DNA for the CDR3 is TGTGCCAGCAGCTTCGATAGCGGGAGGAGTAATGAGCAGTTCTTC. Translation gives CASSFDSGRSNEQFF.

This rearrangement joins TRBV28 to TRBJ2-7, with 9 bases fitting TRBD2. The CDR3 has 13 residues. The junction had 4 bases not matched to a gene; V was cut back by 6 bases and J by 4 bases. CDR1 is MDHEN and CDR2 is SYDVKM in the germline V gene. CDR3 DNA sequence: TGTGCCAGCAGACTAGCGGGTAGTTACGAGCAGTACTTC. This codes for CASRLAGSYEQYF.

The rearrangement joins TRBV9 to TRBJ1-1; D remains ambiguous. The germline V and J ends were trimmed by 0 bases and 1 base, with 7 bases remaining between them. Germline CDR1 is SGDLS and CDR2 is YYNGEE. This CDR3 comprises 14 residues. In DNA form, the CDR3 reads TGTGCCAGCAGCGTAGGAGATTCGAACACTGAAGCTTTCTTT. Protein sequence: CASSVGDSNTEAFF. Complete variable domain (other parts from reference TRBV9 and TRBJ1-1): DSGVTQTPKHLITATGQRVTLRCSPRSGDLSVYWYQQSLDQGLQFLIQYYNGEERAKGNILERFSAQQFPDLHSELNLSSLELGDSALYFCASSVGDSNTEAFFGQGTRLTVV.